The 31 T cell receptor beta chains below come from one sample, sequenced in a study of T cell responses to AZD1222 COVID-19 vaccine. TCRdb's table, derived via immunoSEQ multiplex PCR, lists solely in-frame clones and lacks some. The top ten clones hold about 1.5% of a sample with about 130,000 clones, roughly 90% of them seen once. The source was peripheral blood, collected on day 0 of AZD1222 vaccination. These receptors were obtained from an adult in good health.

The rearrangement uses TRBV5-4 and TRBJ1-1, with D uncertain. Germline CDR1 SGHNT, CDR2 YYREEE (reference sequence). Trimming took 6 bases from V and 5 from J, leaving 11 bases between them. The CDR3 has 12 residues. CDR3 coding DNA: TGTGCCAGCACCATTTCTGGAACTGAAGCTTTCTTT. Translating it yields CASTISGTEAFF.

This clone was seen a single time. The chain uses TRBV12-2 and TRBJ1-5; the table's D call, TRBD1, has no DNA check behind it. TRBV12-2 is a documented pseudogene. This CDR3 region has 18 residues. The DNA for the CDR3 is TGTGCAAGTCGCTTAGGCTTATCGGACAGGGGGCTTAATCAGCCCCAGCATTTT. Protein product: CASRLGLSDRGLNQPQHF.

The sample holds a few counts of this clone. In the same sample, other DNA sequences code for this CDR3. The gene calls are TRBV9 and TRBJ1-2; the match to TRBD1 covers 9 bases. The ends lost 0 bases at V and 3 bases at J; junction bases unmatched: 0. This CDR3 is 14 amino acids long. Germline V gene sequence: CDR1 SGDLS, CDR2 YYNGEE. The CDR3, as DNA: TGTGCCAGCAGCGTAGGGACAGGGGACTATGGCTACACCTTC. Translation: CASSVGTGDYGYTF.

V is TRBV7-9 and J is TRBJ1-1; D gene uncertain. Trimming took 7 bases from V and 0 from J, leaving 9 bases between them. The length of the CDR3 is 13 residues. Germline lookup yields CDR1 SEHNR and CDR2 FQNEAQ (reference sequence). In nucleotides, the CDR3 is TGTGCCAGCACCGGGCAGGTGAACACTGAAGCTTTCTTT. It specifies CASTGQVNTEAFF.

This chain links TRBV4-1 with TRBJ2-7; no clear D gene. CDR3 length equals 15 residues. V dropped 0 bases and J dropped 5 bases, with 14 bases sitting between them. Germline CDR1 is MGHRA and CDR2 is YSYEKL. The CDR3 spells CASSQDLIFRDEQYF. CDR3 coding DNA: TGCGCCAGCAGCCAAGACTTAATCTTTCGGGACGAGCAGTACTTC.

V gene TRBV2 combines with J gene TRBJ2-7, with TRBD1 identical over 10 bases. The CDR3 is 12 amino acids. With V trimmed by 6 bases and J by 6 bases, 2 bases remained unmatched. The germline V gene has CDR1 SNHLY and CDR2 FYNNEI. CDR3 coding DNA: TGTGCCAGCAGGTGGACAGGGGGCGAGCAGTACTTC. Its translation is CASRWTGGEQYF.

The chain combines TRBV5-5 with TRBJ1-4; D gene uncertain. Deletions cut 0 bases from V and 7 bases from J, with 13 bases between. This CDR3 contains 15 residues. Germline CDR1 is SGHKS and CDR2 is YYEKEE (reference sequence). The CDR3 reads CASSLGRAAGEKLFF. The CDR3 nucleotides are TGTGCCAGCAGCTTGGGTCGGGCAGCCGGTGAAAAACTGTTTTTT.

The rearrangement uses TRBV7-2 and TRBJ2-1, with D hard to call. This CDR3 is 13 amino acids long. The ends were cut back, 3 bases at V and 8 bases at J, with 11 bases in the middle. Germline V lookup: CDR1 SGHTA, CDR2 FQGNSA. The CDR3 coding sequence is TGTGCCAGCAGCTTCAAAGGAGCCGATGAGCAGTTCTTC. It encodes CASSFKGADEQFF.

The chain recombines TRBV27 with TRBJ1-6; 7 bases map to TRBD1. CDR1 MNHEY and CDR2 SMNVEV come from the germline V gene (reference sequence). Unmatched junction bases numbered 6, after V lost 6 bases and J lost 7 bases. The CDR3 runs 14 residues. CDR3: CASSRGGGNSPLHF. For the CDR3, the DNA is TGTGCCAGCAGCCGCGGAGGGGGCAATTCACCCCTCCACTTT.

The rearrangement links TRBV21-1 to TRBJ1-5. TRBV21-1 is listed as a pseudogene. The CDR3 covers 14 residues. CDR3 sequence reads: CASSKSPLFGSQHF. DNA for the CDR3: TGTGCCAGCAGCAAAAGCCCGTTATTCGGGTCCCAGCATTTT.

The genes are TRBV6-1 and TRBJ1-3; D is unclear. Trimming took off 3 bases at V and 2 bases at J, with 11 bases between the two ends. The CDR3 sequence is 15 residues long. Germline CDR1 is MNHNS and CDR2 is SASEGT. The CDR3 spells CASSDGGGPGNTIYF. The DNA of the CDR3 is TGTGCCAGCAGTGATGGCGGAGGTCCTGGAAACACCATATATTTT.

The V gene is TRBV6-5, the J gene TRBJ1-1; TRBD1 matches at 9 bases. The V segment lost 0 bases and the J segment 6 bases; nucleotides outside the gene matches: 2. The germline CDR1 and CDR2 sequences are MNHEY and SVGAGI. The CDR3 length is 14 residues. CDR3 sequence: CASSYSQGAAEAFF. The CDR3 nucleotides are TGTGCCAGCAGTTACTCACAGGGGGCGGCTGAAGCTTTCTTT.

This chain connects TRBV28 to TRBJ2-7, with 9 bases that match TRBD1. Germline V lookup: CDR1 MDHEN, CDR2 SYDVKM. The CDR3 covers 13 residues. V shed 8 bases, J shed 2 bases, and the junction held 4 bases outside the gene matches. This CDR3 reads CASQGQGPYEQYF. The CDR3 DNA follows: TGTGCCAGCCAAGGACAGGGGCCCTACGAGCAGTACTTC.

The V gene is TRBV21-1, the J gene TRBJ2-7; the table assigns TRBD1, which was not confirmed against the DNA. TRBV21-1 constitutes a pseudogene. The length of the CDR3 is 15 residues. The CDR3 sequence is CASRQKSQGHYEQYF. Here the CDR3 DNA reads TGTGCCAGCAGGCAAAAATCACAGGGACACTACGAGCAGTACTTC.

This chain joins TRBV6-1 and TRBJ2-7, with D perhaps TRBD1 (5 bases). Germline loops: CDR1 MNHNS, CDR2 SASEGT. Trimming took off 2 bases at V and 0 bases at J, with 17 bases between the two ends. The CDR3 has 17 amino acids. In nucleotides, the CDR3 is TGTGCCAGCAGTGAAATTAGGGGTCAGTCCAGCTCCTACGAGCAGTACTTC. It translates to CASSEIRGQSSSYEQYF.

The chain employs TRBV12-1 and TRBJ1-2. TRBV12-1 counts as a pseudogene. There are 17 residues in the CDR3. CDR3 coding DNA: TGTGCCAGCAGCTTTAGGTCAGGGAGCAGCCCTCGGTATGGCTACACCTTC. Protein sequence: CASSFRSGSSPRYGYTF.

The CDR3 here is CASSPPGEVNTEAFF. CDR3 DNA: TGTGCCAGCAGCCCCCCAGGGGAGGTGAACACTGAAGCTTTCTTT. The chain uses TRBV7-7 and TRBJ1-1; a possible D gene is TRBD1 (6 bases). Trimming cost V 5 bases and J 0 bases, with 13 bases left between them. CDR1 is SSHAT and CDR2 is FNYEAQ in the germline V gene (reference sequence). The CDR3 has 15 residues.

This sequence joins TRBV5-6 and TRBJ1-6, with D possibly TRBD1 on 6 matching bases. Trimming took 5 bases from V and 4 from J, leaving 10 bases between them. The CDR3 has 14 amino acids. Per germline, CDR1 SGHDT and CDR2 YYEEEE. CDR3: CASRGGQYNSPLHF. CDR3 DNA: TGTGCCAGCAGAGGTGGACAGTATAATTCACCCCTCCACTTT.

CDR3 sequence: CASSGYRANTEAFF. The CDR3 nucleotides are TGTGCCAGCAGTGGATACAGGGCGAACACTGAAGCTTTCTTT. V usage is TRBV2 and J usage is TRBJ1-1, with TRBD1 as a possible D gene (6 bases). CDR1 SNHLY and CDR2 FYNNEI come from the germline V gene. With 4 bases removed from V and 1 base from J, the gap between germline ends came to 10 bases. This CDR3 comprises 14 residues.

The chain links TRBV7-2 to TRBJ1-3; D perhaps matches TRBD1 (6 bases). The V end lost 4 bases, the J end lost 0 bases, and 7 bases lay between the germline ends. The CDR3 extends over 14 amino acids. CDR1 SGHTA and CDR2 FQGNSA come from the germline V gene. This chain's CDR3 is CASSWTVSGNTIYF. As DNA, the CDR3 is TGTGCCAGCAGCTGGACAGTCTCTGGAAACACCATATATTTT.

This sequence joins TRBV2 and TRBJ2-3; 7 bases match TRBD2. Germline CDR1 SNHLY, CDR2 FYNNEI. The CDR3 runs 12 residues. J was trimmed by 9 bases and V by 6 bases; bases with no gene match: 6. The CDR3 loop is CASSGGGDTQYF. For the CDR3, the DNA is TGTGCCAGCAGCGGGGGAGGGGACACGCAGTATTTT.

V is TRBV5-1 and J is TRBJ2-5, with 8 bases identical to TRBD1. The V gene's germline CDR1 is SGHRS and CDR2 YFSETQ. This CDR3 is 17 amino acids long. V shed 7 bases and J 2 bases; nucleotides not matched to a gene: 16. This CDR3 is CASRGQGRSHFQETQYF. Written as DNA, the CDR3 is TGCGCCAGCCGCGGACAGGGAAGGTCACACTTTCAAGAGACCCAGTACTTC. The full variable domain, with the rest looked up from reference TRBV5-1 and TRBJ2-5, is KAGVTQTPRYLIKTRGQQVTLSCSPISGHRSVSWYQQTPGQGLQFLFEYFSETQRNKGNFPGRFSGRQFSNSRSEMNVSTLELGDSALYLCASRGQGRSHFQETQYFGPGTRLLVL.

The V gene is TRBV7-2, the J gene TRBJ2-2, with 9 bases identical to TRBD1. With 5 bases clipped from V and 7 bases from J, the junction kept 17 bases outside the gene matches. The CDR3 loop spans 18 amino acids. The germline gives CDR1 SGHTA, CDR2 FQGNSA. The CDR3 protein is CASSPAPGQGRQGGELFF. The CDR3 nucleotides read TGTGCCAGCAGCCCGGCACCGGGACAGGGACGTCAGGGCGGGGAGCTGTTTTTT. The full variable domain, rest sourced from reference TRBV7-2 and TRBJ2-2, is GAGVSQSPSNKVTEKGKDVELRCDPISGHTALYWYRQSLGQGLEFLIYFQGNSAPDKSGLPSDRFSAERTGGSVSTLTIQRTQQEDSAVYLCASSPAPGQGRQGGELFFGEGSRLTVL.

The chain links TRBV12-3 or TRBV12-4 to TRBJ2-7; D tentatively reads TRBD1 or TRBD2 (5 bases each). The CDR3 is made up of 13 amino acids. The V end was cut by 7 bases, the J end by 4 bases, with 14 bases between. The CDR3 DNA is TGTGCCAGCATCCCGGGACGGCATTACGAGCAGTACTTC. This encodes CASIPGRHYEQYF.

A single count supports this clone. The CDR3 sequence: CSVKDSIHQPQHF. Here the CDR3 DNA reads TGCAGCGTCAAGGACAGTATACATCAGCCCCAGCATTTT. V is TRBV29-1 and J is TRBJ1-5; D perhaps matches TRBD1 (6 bases). Germline loops: CDR1 SQVTM, CDR2 ANQGSEA. V lost 6 bases, J lost 5 bases, and 14 bases lay in between. The CDR3 is made up of 13 amino acids.

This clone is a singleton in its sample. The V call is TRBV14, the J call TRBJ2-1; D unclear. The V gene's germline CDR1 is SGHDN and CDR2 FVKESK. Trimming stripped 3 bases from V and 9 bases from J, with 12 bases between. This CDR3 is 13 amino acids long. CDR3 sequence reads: CASSQRSVSEQFF. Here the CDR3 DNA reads TGTGCCAGCAGCCAGAGATCCGTGAGTGAGCAGTTCTTC.

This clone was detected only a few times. Here the CDR3 DNA reads TGTGCCAGCAGGACACGGGGGGGAACAGGGCAGCTACGCGAGCAGTACTTC. It is translated as CASRTRGGTGQLREQYF. The chain is built from TRBV13 and TRBJ2-7, with 8 bases that match TRBD2. CDR1 PRHDT and CDR2 FYEKMQ come from the germline V gene (reference sequence). V shed 6 bases and J 6 bases; nucleotides not matched to a gene: 19. The CDR3 has 17 residues.

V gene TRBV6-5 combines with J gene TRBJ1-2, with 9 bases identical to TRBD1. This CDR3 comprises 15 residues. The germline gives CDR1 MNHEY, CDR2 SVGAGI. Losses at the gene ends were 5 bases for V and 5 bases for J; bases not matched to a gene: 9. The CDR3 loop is CASSPLGTGNYGYTF. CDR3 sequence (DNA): TGTGCCAGCAGTCCTCTCGGGACAGGGAATTATGGCTACACCTTC.

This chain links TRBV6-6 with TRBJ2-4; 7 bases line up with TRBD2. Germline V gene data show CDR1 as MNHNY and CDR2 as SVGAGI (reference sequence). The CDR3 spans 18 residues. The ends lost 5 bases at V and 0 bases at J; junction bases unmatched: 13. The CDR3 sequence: CASSPLPGLRLAKNIQYF. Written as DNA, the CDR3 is TGTGCCAGCAGTCCATTACCGGGACTAAGATTAGCCAAAAACATTCAGTACTTC.

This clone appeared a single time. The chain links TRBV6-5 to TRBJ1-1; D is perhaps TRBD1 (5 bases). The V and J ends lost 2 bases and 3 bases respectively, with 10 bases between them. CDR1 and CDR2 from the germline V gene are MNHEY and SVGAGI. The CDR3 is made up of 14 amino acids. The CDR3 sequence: CASSYEGRDTEAFF. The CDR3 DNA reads TGTGCCAGCAGTTACGAGGGCAGGGACACTGAAGCTTTCTTT.

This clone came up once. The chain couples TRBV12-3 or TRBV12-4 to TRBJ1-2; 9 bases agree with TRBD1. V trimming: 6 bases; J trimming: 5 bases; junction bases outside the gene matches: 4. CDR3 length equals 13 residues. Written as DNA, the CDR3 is TGTGCCAGCAGCTTGACAGGGGGTTATGGCTACACCTTC. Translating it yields CASSLTGGYGYTF.